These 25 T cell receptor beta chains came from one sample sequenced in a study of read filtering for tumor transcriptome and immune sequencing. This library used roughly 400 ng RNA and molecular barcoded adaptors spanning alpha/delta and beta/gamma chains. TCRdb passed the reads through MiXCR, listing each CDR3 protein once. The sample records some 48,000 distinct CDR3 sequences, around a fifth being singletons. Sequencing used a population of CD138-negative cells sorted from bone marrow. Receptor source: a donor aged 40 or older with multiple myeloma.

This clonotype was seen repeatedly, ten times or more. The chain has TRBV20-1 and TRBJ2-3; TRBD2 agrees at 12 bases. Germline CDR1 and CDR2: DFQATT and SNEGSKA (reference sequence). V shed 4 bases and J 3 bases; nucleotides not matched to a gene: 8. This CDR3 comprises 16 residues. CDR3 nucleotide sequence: TGCAGTGCTACTAGCGGGAGGGCCCTCGGAACAGATACGCAGTATTTT. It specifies CSATSGRALGTDTQYF.

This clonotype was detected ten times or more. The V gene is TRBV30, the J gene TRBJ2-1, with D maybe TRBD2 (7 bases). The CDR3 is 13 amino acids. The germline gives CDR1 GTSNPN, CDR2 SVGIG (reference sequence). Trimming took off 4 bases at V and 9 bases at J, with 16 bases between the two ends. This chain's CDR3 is CAWNLREGGEQFF. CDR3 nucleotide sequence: TGTGCCTGGAACCTTAGGGAGGGGGGTGAGCAGTTCTTC.

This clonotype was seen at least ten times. The CDR3 reads CASRPRQDPNTEAFF. Here the CDR3 DNA reads TGTGCCAGTAGACCCCGGCAGGATCCGAACACTGAAGCTTTCTTT. The gene calls are TRBV19 and TRBJ1-1; D uncertain. The V and J ends lost 6 bases and 1 base respectively, with 15 bases between them. From germline, CDR1 is LNHDA and CDR2 SQIVND (reference sequence). The CDR3 has 15 amino acids.

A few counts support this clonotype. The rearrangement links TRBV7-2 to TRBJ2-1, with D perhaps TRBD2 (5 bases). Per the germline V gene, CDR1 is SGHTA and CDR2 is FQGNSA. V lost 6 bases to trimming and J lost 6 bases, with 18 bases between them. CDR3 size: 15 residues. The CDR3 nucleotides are TGTGCCAGCAGTCAGACTACCCCCTCTGCCAATGAGCAGTTCTTC. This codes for CASSQTTPSANEQFF.

CDR3 DNA: TGTGCCAGCAAGGGACGGGGGAACTATGGCTACACCTTC. Its protein is CASKGRGNYGYTF. This rearrangement joins TRBV11-2 to TRBJ1-2; a possible D gene is TRBD1 (5 bases). The CDR3 is 13 amino acids. With 7 bases removed from V and 2 bases from J, the gap between germline ends came to 11 bases. Looked up from germline, CDR1 is SGHAT and CDR2 is FQNNGV.

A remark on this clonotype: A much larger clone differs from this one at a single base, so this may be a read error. The CDR3: CSLRAGGLNTEACF. DNA of the CDR3: TGCAGCTTGAGAGCGGGGGGTTTGAACACTGAAGCTTGCTTT. The chain employs TRBV29-1 and TRBJ1-1, with a possible D match to TRBD1 (5 bases). The CDR3 extends over 14 amino acids. Germline CDR1 SQVTM, CDR2 ANQGSEA.

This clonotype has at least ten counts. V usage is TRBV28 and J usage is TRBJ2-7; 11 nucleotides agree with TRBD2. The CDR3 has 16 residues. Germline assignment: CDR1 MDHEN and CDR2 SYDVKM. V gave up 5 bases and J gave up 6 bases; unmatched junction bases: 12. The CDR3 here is CASSRNSGRAFIEQYF. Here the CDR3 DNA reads TGTGCCAGCAGTCGAAATAGCGGGAGGGCCTTTATCGAGCAGTACTTC.

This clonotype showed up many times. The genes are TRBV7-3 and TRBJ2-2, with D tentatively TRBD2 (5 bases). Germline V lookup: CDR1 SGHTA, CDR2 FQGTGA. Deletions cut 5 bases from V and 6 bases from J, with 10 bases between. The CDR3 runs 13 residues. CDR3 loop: CASSPRGPGELFF. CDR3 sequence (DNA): TGTGCCAGCAGCCCACGGGGTCCCGGGGAGCTGTTTTTT.

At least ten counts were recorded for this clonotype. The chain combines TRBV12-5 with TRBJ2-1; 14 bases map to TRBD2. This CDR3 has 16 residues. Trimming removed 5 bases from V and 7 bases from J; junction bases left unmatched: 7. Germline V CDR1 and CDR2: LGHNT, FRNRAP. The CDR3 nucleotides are TGTGCTAGTGGTCGAGGGACTAGCGGGAGAGAGAATGAGCAGTTCTTC. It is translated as CASGRGTSGRENEQFF.

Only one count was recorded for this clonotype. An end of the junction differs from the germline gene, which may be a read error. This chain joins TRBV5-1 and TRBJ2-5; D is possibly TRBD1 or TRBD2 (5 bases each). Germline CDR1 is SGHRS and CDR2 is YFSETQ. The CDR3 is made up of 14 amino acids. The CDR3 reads CASTPLWGKETQHF. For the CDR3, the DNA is TGCGCCAGCACCCCCCTATGGGGGAAAGAGACCCAGCACTTC.

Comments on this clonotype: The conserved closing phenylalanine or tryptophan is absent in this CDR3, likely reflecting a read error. CDR3 loop: CTSEPYSYNEQFL. CDR3 bases: TGTACCAGCGAGCCCTACAGCTACAATGAGCAGTTCCTC. The J gene is TRBJ2-1, the V gene TRBV6-1; D uncertain. The CDR3 is 13 amino acids. The germline gives CDR1 MNHNS, CDR2 SASEGT.

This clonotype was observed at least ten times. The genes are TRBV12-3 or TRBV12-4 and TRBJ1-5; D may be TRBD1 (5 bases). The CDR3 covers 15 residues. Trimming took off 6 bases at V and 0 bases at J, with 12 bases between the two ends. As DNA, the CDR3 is TGTGCCAGCAGCGCCGGGACGGATAGCAATCAGCCCCAGCATTTT. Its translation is CASSAGTDSNQPQHF.

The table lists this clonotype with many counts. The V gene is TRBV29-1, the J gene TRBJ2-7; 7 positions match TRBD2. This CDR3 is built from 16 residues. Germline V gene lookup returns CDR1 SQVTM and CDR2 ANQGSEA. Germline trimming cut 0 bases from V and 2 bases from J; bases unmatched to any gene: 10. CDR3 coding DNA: TGCAGCGTTGAAGATCGGTGGGAGGGAAAACCCTACGAGCAGTACTTC. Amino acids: CSVEDRWEGKPYEQYF.

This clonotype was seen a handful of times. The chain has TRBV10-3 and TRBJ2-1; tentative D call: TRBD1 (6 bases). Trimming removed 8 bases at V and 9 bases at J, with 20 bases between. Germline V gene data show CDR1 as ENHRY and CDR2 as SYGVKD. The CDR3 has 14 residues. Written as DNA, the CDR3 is TGTGCCATCCAGGGGCGGAGTGGATTGAGTGAGCAGTTCTTC. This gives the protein CAIQGRSGLSEQFF.

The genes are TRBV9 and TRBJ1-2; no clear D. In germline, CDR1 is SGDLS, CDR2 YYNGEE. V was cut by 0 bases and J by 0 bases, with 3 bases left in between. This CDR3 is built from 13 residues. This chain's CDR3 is CASSVVANYGYTF. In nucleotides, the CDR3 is TGTGCCAGCAGCGTAGTTGCTAACTATGGCTACACCTTC.

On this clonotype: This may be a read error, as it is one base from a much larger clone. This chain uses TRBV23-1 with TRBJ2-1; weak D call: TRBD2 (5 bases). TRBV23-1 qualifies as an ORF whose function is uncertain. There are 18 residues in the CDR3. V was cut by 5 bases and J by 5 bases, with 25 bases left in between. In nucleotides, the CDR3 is TGCGCCAGCAGTACCCGGGGAGAGCAGCCTAAAAACCACAATGAGCAGTTCTTC. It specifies CASSTRGEQPKNHNEQFF.

CDR3 nucleotide sequence: TGCAGTGCTGGCCGGGACAGAGAGACCCAGTACTTC. This translates into CSAGRDRETQYF. The chain uses TRBV20-1 and TRBJ2-5; 7 bases map to TRBD1. Germline V gene data show CDR1 as DFQATT and CDR2 as SNEGSKA (reference sequence). The J segment lost 4 bases and the V segment lost 5 bases, leaving 4 bases of the junction unmatched. This CDR3 region has 12 residues.

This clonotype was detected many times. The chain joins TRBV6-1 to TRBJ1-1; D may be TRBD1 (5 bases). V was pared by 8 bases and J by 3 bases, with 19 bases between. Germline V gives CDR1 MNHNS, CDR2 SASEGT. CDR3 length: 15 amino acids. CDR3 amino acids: CASEPGPREDTEAFF. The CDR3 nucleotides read TGTGCCAGCGAACCGGGACCCCGCGAGGACACTGAAGCTTTCTTT.

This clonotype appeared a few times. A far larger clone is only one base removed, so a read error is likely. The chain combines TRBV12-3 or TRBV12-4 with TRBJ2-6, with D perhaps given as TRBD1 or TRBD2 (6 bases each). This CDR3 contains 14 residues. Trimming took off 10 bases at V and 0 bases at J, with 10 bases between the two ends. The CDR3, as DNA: TGTGCCATCGGGGGCTTCTCTGGGGCCAACGTCCTGACTTTC. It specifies CAIGGFSGANVLTF.

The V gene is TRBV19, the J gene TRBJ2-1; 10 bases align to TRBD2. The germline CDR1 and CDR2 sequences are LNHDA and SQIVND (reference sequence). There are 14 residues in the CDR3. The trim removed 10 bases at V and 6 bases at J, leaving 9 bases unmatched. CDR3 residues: CATWASGSRNEQFF. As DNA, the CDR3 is TGTGCCACCTGGGCTAGCGGGAGCCGCAATGAGCAGTTCTTC.

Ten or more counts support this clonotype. The CDR3 loop reads CSASAGHYEQYF. The CDR3 bases are TGCAGTGCGAGTGCGGGACACTACGAGCAGTACTTC. The chain carries TRBV20-1 and TRBJ2-7, with D possibly being TRBD1 or TRBD2 (6 bases each). The CDR3 sequence is 12 residues long. The germline gives CDR1 DFQATT, CDR2 SNEGSKA (reference sequence). Trimming left V 6 bases short and J 3 bases short, with 12 bases between.

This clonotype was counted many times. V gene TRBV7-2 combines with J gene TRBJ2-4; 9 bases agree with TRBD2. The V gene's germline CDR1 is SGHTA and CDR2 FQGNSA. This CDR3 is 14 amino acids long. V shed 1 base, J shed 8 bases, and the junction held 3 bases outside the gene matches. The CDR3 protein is CASSLVLAGDIQYF. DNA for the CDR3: TGTGCCAGCAGCTTAGTGTTAGCGGGAGACATTCAGTACTTC.

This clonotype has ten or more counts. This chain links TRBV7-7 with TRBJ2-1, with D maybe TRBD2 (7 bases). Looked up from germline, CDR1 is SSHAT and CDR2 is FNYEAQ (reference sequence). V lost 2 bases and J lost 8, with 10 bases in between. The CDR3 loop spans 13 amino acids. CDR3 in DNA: TGTGCCAGCAGCTTACAAGGGGGGGATGAGCAGTTCTTC. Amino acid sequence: CASSLQGGDEQFF.

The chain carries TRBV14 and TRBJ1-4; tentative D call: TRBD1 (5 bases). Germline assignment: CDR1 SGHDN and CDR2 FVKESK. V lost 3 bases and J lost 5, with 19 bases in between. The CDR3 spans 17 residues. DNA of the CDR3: TGTGCCAGCAGCCAGCTTTCCGGCGGGACGGCAAATGAAAAACTGTTTTTT. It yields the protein CASSQLSGGTANEKLFF.

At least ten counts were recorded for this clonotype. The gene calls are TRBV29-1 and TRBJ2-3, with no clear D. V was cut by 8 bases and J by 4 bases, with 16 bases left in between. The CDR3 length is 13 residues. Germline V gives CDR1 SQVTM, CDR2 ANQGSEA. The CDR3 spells CSLWTPLADTQYF. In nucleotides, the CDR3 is TGCAGCCTCTGGACCCCCCTGGCAGATACGCAGTATTTT.